A single sample gave rise to the 18 T cell receptor beta chains below, sequenced in a study of control samples from healthy donors and cancer patients. Profiling relied on immunoSEQ multiplex PCR, and the TCRdb table lists in-frame clones only, not all of them. This table holds about 140,000 clones, more than 90% found once. The sample consisted of blood. Receptors were obtained from a man aged 25-45 years in good health.

This clone has just one count. This chain connects TRBV30 to TRBJ2-2, with D possibly TRBD1 on 6 matching bases. Trimming cost V 5 bases and J 7 bases, with 11 bases left between them. The CDR3 has 12 residues. CDR1 is GTSNPN, CDR2 SVGIG, per germline (reference sequence). This CDR3 reads CAWDTGHGELFF. The CDR3 region has the DNA TGTGCCTGGGATACAGGGCACGGGGAGCTGTTTTTT.

The genes are TRBV2 and TRBJ1-3; D is possibly TRBD1 (6 bases). The CDR3 totals 15 residues. Germline-derived CDR1 and CDR2 are SNHLY and FYNNEI. V lost 6 bases and J 2 bases, leaving 14 bases between the germline ends. The CDR3 DNA reads as TGTGCCAGCAGCCTGGCCGGGACACCTGGAAACACCATATATTTT. As protein: CASSLAGTPGNTIYF.

The chain has TRBV28 and TRBJ2-7; no reliable D call. V was trimmed by 5 bases and J by 6 bases, leaving 11 bases between them. Germline V CDR1 and CDR2: MDHEN, SYDVKM. The CDR3 has 12 amino acids. The CDR3 here is CASSLDIVEQYF. The CDR3 nucleotides are TGTGCCAGCAGTCTAGACATCGTCGAGCAGTACTTC.

The DNA of the CDR3 is TGTGCCAGCAGCGAGTTCGAGGTCCCAGATACGCAGTATTTT. It yields the protein CASSEFEVPDTQYF. This chain connects TRBV9 to TRBJ2-3; D remains unclear. CDR1 SGDLS and CDR2 YYNGEE come from the germline V gene. The CDR3 extends over 14 amino acids. Trimming took off 3 bases at V and 4 bases at J, with 12 bases between the two ends.

This clone was seen only a few times. The rearrangement uses TRBV28 and TRBJ2-7; 10 positions match TRBD1. The CDR3 is made up of 15 amino acids. CDR1 MDHEN and CDR2 SYDVKM come from the germline V gene. V lost 8 bases to trimming and J lost 7 bases; unmatched junction nucleotides: 14. CDR3: CASGAPGQGPWEQYF. Written as DNA, the CDR3 is TGTGCCAGCGGGGCCCCGGGACAGGGGCCCTGGGAGCAGTACTTC.

This rearrangement joins TRBV21-1 to TRBJ2-7; TRBD2 is the table's D call, not checked against the DNA. TRBV21-1 is a recognized pseudogene. The CDR3 contains 17 residues. CDR3 DNA sequence: TGTGCCAGCAGCAACCGCCTTTCTTGGGCGGGAGCCTACGAGCAGTACTTC. Amino acids: CASSNRLSWAGAYEQYF.

The chain has TRBV5-5 and TRBJ1-2; 7 nucleotides agree with TRBD1. V lost 5 bases to trimming and J lost 7 bases; unmatched junction nucleotides: 2. The CDR3 length is 11 residues. The germline gives CDR1 SGHKS, CDR2 YYEKEE (reference sequence). In DNA form, the CDR3 reads TGTGCCAGCAGTCCAGGGGGTGGCTACACCTTC. This translates into CASSPGGGYTF.

This chain connects TRBV28 to TRBJ2-5; 8 bases are a match to TRBD1. V lost 7 bases to trimming and J lost 4 bases; unmatched junction nucleotides: 14. Germline V CDR1 and CDR2: MDHEN, SYDVKM. This CDR3 contains 16 residues. The CDR3 sequence: CASIDAIRTGLETQYF. CDR3 nucleotide sequence: TGTGCCAGCATCGACGCCATAAGGACAGGGCTAGAGACCCAGTACTTC.

This rearrangement joins TRBV13 to TRBJ1-3; no clear D. Germline lookup yields CDR1 PRHDT and CDR2 FYEKMQ (reference sequence). The CDR3 is 14 amino acids. Trimming removed 5 bases from V and 2 bases from J, with 10 bases in between. The CDR3 DNA follows: TGTGCCAGCAGCGCGGGCCCCGCTGGAAACACCATATATTTT. Protein product: CASSAGPAGNTIYF.

This rearrangement joins TRBV19 to TRBJ1-1, with D possibly matching TRBD1 (5 bases). V lost 3 bases to trimming and J lost 5 bases, with 10 bases between them. CDR1 is LNHDA and CDR2 is SQIVND in the germline V gene (reference sequence). The CDR3 contains 13 residues. In DNA form, the CDR3 reads TGTGCCAGTAGTATTCAGGGTAAGACTGAAGCTTTCTTT. Protein product: CASSIQGKTEAFF.

This rearrangement joins TRBV18 to TRBJ2-7, with D unresolved. Germline V gene lookup returns CDR1 KGHSH and CDR2 LQKENI. The V gene lost 3 bases and the J gene lost 5 bases, with 11 bases spanning the gap. The CDR3 runs to 13 residues. The CDR3 DNA reads as TGTGCCAGCTCACCCCTGGGTCCCCACGAGCAGTACTTC. Its translation: CASSPLGPHEQYF.

This rearrangement joins TRBV6-1 to TRBJ1-4; 7 bases align to TRBD1. The CDR3 has 15 residues. V was pared by 1 base and J by 8 bases, with 7 bases of the junction left unmatched. Germline lookup yields CDR1 MNHNS and CDR2 SASEGT. The CDR3 region is CASSEETTGREKLFF. For the CDR3, the DNA is TGTGCCAGCAGTGAAGAAACGACAGGGCGGGAAAAACTGTTTTTT.

V and J are TRBV5-1 and TRBJ1-1, with 11 nucleotides matching TRBD1. The ends lost 4 bases at V and 0 bases at J; junction bases unmatched: 8. This CDR3 has 17 residues. CDR1 is SGHRS, CDR2 YFSETQ, per germline. The CDR3 is CASSLRGQGALNTEAFF. CDR3 DNA: TGCGCCAGCAGCCTACGAGGACAGGGGGCCTTGAACACTGAAGCTTTCTTT. Drawing the rest from reference TRBV5-1 and TRBJ1-1, the complete variable domain is KAGVTQTPRYLIKTRGQQVTLSCSPISGHRSVSWYQQTPGQGLQFLFEYFSETQRNKGNFPGRFSGRQFSNSRSEMNVSTLELGDSALYLCASSLRGQGALNTEAFFGQGTRLTVV.

In DNA form, the CDR3 reads TGTGCCAGCAGCCGACAGGGGAACACTGAAGCTTTCTTT. Amino acid sequence: CASSRQGNTEAFF. The chain uses TRBV3-1 (or the pseudogene TRBV3-2) and TRBJ1-1, with TRBD1 matching 7 bases. With V trimmed by 4 bases and J by 1 base, 0 bases remained unmatched. The germline V gene encodes CDR1 LGHDT and CDR2 YNNKEL (reference sequence). This CDR3 has 13 residues.

The J gene is TRBJ1-2, the V gene TRBV2; possibly TRBD1 for D (6 bases). CDR3 size: 12 residues. Looked up from germline, CDR1 is SNHLY and CDR2 is FYNNEI. V gave up 5 bases and J gave up 9 bases, with 13 bases separating them. The CDR3 reads CASSHRESRYTF. The CDR3 DNA reads as TGTGCCAGCAGTCACAGGGAGTCACGCTACACCTTC.

The CDR3 DNA reads TGTGCCAGCAGTCGGGACAGTGGCTCCTACGAGCAGTACTTC. This codes for CASSRDSGSYEQYF. The rearrangement joins TRBV2 to TRBJ2-7, with TRBD1 matching 7 bases. CDR3 length equals 14 residues. With V trimmed by 5 bases and J by 0 bases, 4 bases remained unmatched. The germline CDR1 and CDR2 sequences are SNHLY and FYNNEI.

This chain uses TRBV24-1 with TRBJ2-1, with no clear D. The germline V and J ends were trimmed by 5 bases and 7 bases, with 11 bases remaining between them. This CDR3 spans 13 amino acids. Germline V gene data show CDR1 as KGHDR and CDR2 as SFDVKD. CDR3: CATSVSLGNEQFF. DNA of the CDR3: TGTGCCACCAGTGTCTCGTTAGGTAATGAGCAGTTCTTC.

The chain combines TRBV5-1 with TRBJ2-2; 8 bases line up with TRBD2. The CDR3 is 15 residues long. Germline assignment: CDR1 SGHRS and CDR2 YFSETQ. Trimming removed 7 bases from V and 5 bases from J; junction bases left unmatched: 10. The CDR3: CASGRVAGSTGELFF. Here the CDR3 DNA reads TGCGCCAGCGGAAGAGTAGCGGGATCTACCGGGGAGCTGTTTTTT.